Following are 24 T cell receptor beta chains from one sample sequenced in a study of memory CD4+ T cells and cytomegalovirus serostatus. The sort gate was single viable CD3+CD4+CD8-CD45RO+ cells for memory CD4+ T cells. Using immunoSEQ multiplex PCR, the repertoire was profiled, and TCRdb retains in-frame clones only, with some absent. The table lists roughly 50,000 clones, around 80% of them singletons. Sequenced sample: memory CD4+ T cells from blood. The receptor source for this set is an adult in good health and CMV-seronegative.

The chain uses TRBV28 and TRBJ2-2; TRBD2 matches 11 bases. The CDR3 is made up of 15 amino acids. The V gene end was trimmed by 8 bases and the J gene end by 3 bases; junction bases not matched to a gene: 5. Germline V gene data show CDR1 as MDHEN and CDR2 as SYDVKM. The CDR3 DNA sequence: TGTGCCAGCCGAAGGGGACTAGCGGACACCGGGGAGCTGTTTTTT. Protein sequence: CASRRGLADTGELFF.

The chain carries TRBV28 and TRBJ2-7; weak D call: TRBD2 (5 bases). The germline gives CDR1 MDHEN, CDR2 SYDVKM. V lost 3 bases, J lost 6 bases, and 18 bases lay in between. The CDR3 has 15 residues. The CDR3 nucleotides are TGTGCCAGCAGTTTCTTCTCACGGAGGTGGTCCGAGCAGTACTTC. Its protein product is CASSFFSRRWSEQYF. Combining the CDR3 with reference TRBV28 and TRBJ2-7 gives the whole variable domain DVKVTQSSRYLVKRTGEKVFLECVQDMDHENMFWYRQDPGLGLRLIYFSYDVKMKEKGDIPEGYSVSREKKERFSLILESASTNQTSMYLCASSFFSRRWSEQYFGPGTRLTVT.

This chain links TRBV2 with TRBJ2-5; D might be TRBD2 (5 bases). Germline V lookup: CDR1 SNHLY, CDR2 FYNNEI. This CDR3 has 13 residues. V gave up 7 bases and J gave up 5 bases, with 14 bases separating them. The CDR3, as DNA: TGTGCCAGCACCGAAGGAGGTCGGGAGACCCAGTACTTC. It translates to CASTEGGRETQYF.

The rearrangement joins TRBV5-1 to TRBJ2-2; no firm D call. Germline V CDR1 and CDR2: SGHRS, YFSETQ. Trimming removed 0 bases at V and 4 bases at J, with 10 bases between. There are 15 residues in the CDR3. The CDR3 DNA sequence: TGCGCCAGCAGCTTGGTCGAAGGCGGCACCGGGGAGCTGTTTTTT. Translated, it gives CASSLVEGGTGELFF.

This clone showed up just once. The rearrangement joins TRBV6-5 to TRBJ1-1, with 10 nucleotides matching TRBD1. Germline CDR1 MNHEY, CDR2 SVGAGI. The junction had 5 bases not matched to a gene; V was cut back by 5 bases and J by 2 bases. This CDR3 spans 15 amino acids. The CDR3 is CASSTGQGRNTEAFF. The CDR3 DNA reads TGTGCCAGCAGTACGGGACAGGGGCGAAACACTGAAGCTTTCTTT.

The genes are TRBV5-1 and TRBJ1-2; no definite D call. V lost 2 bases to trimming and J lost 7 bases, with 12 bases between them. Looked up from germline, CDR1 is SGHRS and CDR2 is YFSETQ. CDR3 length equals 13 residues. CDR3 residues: CASSFGGDGGYTF. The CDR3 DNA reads TGCGCCAGCAGCTTTGGAGGAGACGGTGGCTACACCTTC. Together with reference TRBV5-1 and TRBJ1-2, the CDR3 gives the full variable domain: KAGVTQTPRYLIKTRGQQVTLSCSPISGHRSVSWYQQTPGQGLQFLFEYFSETQRNKGNFPGRFSGRQFSNSRSEMNVSTLELGDSALYLCASSFGGDGGYTFGSGTRLTVV.

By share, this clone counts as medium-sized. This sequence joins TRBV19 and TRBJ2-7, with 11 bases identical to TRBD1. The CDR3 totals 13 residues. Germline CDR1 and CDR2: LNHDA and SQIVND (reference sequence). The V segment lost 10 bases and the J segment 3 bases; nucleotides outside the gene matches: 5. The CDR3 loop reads CATGDRGDYEQYF. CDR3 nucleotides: TGTGCCACTGGGGACAGGGGGGACTACGAGCAGTACTTC.

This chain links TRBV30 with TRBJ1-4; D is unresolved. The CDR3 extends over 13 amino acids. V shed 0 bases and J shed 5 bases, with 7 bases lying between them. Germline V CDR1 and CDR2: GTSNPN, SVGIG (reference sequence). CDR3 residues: CAWSVTLNEKLFF. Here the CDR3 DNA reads TGTGCCTGGAGTGTAACACTAAATGAAAAACTGTTTTTT.

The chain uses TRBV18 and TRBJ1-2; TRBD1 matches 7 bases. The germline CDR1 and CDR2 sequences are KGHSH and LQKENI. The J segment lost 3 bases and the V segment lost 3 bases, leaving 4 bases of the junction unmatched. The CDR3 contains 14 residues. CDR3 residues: CASSPPGQDYGYTF. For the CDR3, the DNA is TGTGCCAGCTCACCGCCCGGACAGGACTATGGCTACACCTTC.

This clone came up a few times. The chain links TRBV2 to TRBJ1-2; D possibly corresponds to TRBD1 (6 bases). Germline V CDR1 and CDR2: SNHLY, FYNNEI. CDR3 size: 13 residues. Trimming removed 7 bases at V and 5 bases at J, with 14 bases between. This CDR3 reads CASKGDGAYGYTF. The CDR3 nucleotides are TGTGCCAGCAAGGGGGACGGTGCTTATGGCTACACCTTC. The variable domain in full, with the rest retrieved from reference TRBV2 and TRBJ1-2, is EPEVTQTPSHQVTQMGQEVILRCVPISNHLYFYWYRQILGQKVEFLVSFYNNEISEKSEIFDDQFSVERPDGSNFTLKIRSTKLEDSAMYFCASKGDGAYGYTFGSGTRLTVV.

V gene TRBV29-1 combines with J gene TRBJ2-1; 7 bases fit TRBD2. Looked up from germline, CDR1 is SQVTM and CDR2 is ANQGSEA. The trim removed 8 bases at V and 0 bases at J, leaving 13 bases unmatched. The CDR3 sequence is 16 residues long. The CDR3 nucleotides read TGCAGCATCACATCGGCCCTAGCGGCCTCCTACAATGAGCAGTTCTTC. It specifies CSITSALAASYNEQFF.

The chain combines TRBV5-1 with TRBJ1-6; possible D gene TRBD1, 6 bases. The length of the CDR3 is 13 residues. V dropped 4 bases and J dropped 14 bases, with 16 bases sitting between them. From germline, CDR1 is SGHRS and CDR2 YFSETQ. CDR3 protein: CASSPTPGQTLHF. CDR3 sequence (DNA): TGCGCCAGCAGCCCTACCCCGGGACAAACCCTCCACTTT.

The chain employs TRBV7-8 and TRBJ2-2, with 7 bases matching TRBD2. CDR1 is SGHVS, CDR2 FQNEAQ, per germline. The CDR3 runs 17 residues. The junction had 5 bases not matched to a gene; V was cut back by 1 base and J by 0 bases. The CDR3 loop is CASSLVGGSANTGELFF. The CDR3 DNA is TGTGCCAGCAGCTTAGTCGGCGGGAGCGCGAACACCGGGGAGCTGTTTTTT.

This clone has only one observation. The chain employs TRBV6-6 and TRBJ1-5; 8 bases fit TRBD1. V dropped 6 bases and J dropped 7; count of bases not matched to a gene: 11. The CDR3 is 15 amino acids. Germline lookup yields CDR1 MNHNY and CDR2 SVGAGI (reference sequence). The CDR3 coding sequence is TGTGCCAGCAGCCGATCAGGGGGCGCGGGACAGCCCCAGCATTTT. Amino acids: CASSRSGGAGQPQHF.

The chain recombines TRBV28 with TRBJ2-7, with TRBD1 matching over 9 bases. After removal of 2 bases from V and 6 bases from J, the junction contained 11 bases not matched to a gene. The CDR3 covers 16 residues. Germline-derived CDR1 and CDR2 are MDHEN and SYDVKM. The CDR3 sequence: CASSLIRTGVGGEQYF. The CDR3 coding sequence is TGTGCCAGCAGTTTAATTAGGACAGGGGTCGGGGGCGAGCAGTACTTC.

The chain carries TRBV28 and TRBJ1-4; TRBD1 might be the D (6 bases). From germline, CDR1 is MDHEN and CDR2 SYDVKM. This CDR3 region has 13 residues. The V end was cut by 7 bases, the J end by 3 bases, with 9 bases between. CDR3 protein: CASTDSSNEKLFF. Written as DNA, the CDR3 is TGTGCCAGCACGGACAGCTCTAATGAAAAACTGTTTTTT.

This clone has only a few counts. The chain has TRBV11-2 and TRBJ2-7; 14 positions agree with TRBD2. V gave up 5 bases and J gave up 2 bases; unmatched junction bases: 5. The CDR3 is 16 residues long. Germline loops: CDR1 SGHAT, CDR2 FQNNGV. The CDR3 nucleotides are TGTGCCAGCAGCCTGGGGACTAGCGGGAGTACCTACGAGCAGTACTTC. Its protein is CASSLGTSGSTYEQYF.

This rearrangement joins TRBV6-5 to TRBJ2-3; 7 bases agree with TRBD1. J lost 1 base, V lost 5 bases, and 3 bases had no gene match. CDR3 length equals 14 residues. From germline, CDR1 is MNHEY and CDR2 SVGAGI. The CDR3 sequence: CASSADRGTDTQYF. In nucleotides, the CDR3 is TGTGCCAGCAGTGCCGACAGGGGCACAGATACGCAGTATTTT.

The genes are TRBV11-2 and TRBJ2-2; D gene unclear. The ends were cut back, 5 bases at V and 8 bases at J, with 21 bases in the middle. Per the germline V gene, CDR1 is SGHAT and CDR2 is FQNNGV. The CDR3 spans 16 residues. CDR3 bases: TGTGCCAGCAGCCGGAAGGTGCCCGAGGCGGCGGGGGAGCTGTTTTTT. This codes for CASSRKVPEAAGELFF. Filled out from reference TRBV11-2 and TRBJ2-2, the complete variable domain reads EAGVAQSPRYKIIEKRQSVAFWCNPISGHATLYWYQQILGQGPKLLIQFQNNGVVDDSQLPKDRFSAERLKGVDSTLKIQPAKLEDSAVYLCASSRKVPEAAGELFFGEGSRLTVL.

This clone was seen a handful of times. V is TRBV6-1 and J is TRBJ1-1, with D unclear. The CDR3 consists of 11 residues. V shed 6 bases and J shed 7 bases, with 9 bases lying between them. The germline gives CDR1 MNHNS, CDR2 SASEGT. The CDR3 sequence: CASSGVLEAFF. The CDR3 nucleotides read TGTGCCAGCAGCGGGGTCCTTGAAGCTTTCTTT.

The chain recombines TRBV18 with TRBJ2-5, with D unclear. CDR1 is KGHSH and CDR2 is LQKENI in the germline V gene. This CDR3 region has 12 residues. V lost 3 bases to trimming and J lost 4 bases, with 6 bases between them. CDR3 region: CASSPTGETQYF. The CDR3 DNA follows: TGTGCCAGCTCACCCACGGGAGAGACCCAGTACTTC. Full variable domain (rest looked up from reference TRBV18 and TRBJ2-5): NAGVMQNPRHLVRRRGQEARLRCSPMKGHSHVYWYRQLPEEGLKFMVYLQKENIIDESGMPKERFSAEFPKEGPSILRIQQVVRGDSAAYFCASSPTGETQYFGPGTRLLVL.

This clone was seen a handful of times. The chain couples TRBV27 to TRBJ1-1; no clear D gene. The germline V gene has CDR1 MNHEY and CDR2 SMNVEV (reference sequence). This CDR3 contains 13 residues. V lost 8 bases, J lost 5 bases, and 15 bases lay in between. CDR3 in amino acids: CASSQRGGTEAFF. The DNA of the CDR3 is TGTGCCAGCTCCCAGCGGGGAGGAACTGAAGCTTTCTTT.

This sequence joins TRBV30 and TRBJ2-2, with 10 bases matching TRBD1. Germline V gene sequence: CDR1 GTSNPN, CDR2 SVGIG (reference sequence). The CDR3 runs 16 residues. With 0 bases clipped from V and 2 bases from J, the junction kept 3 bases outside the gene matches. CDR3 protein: CAWSVGDRGNTGELFF. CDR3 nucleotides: TGTGCCTGGAGTGTGGGGGACAGGGGTAACACCGGGGAGCTGTTTTTT.

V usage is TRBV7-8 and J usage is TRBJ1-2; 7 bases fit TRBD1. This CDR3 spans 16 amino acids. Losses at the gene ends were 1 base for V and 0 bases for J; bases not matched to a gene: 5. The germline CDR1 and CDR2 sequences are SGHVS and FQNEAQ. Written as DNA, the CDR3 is TGTGCCAGCAGCTTAGGCCCCGGGACAGCTAACTATGGCTACACCTTC. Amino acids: CASSLGPGTANYGYTF.